There are many counts of the clone carrying this T cell receptor (beta chain). This entry is derived from a study of identical twins. MiXCR, run by TCRdb on the 5' RACE reads, gives a single entry per CDR3 protein. The table has about 810,000 distinct CDR3 sequences, 10% to 15% seen once. This CDR3 is 15 amino acids long. Germline V gives CDR1 MNHEY, CDR2 SVGAGI. V was pared by 2 bases and J by 1 base, with 11 bases between. These sequences were also reported in another study, on yellow fever vaccine responses in identical twins.

This sequence was found in a woman aged 18-29 years in good health. This sequence joins TRBV6-5 and TRBJ1-2; D not resolved. Sequencing was done on a sample of PBMCs. The CDR3 region has the DNA TGTGCCAGCAGTTACCCAGAGTCCCATAACTATGGCTACACCTTC. This gives the protein CASSYPESHNYGYTF.